This T cell receptor beta chain was sequenced in a study of CD8 T cells in Susac syndrome (dated 2019 in TCRdb). About the investigation overall: Whether CD8+ T cell activation and differentiation in Susac syndrome was antigen driven was tested using repertoire sequencing. What the research found in general, with its limitations: The study acknowledged that relatively few individuals were included in the TCR sequencing and HLA analysis.

V is pruned by 6 bases and J by 6 bases, leaving 6 bases of the junction without a gene match. Including the terminal cysteine and phenylalanine, the CDR3 comprises 12 residues. Of all the DNA, just the CDR3 is kept, 36 bases in frame from base 1. For CDR1 and CDR2, the germline V gene lists SQVTM and ANQGSEA. In the case of this clonotype: What this receptor recognizes is not known. Base qualities are not provided; no much larger clone lies one nucleotide away.

High-throughput TCR beta sequencing profiled peripheral blood CD8+ and CD4+ T cells from healthy donors, Susac syndrome patients and multiple sclerosis patients. The healthy donors served as controls matched for age and sex. Bulk CD8+ and CD4+ T cells were purified by magnetic negative isolation, whereas CD8+ TEMRA cells were enriched by FACS. Blood was collected in EDTA tubes and processed within 24 hours, with PBMCs isolated through density gradient centrifugation. PBMCs intended for TCR sequencing were cryopreserved in liquid nitrogen and thawed later in a water bath at 37 degrees C. A purity of at least 90% was achieved for sorted or isolated CD4+, CD8+ and CD8+ TEMRA cells. RNA was extracted using the RNeasy kit, and roughly 0.5 to 1 microgram was reverse transcribed with random hexamers. The immunoSEQ multiplex PCR assay, which covers 54 Vbeta and 13 Jbeta segments, was used to amplify TCR beta CDR3 regions. PCR amplification bias was corrected by using a synthetic template baseline for primer optimization and computational correction. Processing in the source paper ran as follows. Reads were annotated to V, D and J genes per IMGT and analyzed with immunoSEQ Analyzer, keeping only productive sequences. Clonality was calculated as one minus the Shannon entropy normalized by log2 of the number of productive unique sequences. For each patient and control, public and private clones were evaluated among the 100 most prevalent clones. Clones were defined as Susac-specific if absent from the healthy and MS cohorts, from 1052 published viral clones and from other ImmuneACCESS disease sequences. The raw public reads went through TCRdb reprocessing: fastp at Q25, MiXCR clone calling, in-frame beta chains kept. When rows share a CDR3 protein, they turn into one entry using the most common DNA and genes. TCRdb's processing, not the study's, gives the V and J calls here. The sample profile shows roughly 200,000 distinct CDR3 sequences; approximately 93% of them were found once. The ten largest account for 0.09% to 0.12% of the sample.

This chain is built from TRBV29-1 and TRBJ1-1; TRBD1 agrees with 8 junctional bases. The specimen sequenced was CD4+ T cells from PBMCs. This clonotype was obtained from a human donor in good health. The sequenced DNA: TGCAGCGTCGCGGACAGGGTGCCTGAAGCTTTCTTT. It translates as CSVADRVPEAFF.